These 2 T cell receptor beta chains share one sample of origin, sequenced in a study of CD8 T cells in Susac syndrome. Random-hexamer reverse transcription was applied to about 0.45 to 1 ug RNA. From the immunoSEQ multiplex PCR reads, TCRdb called clonotypes with MiXCR, one entry per CDR3 protein. This table holds 150,000 to 200,000 distinct CDR3 sequences, about 95% found once. Sequencing was performed on CD4+ T cells from PBMCs. Receptors were obtained from a human donor with multiple sclerosis.

The chain uses TRBV5-4 and TRBJ2-7; 9 bases align to TRBD2. This CDR3 region has 12 residues. The V gene's germline CDR1 is SGHNT and CDR2 YYREEE (reference sequence). V lost 3 bases and J lost 7; bases outside the gene matches: 2. The CDR3 region is CASSSTSGEQYF. In DNA, the CDR3 is TGTGCCAGCAGCTCCACTAGCGGGGAGCAGTACTTC.

In DNA form, the CDR3 reads TGTGCCAGCTCACCGGCGATAGCGGATTATGGTGAGCAGTTCTTC. Protein product: CASSPAIADYGEQFF. The chain is built from TRBV18 and TRBJ2-1; D may be TRBD2 (6 bases). The CDR3 is 15 amino acids. Germline lookup yields CDR1 KGHSH and CDR2 LQKENI. V was clipped by 3 bases and J by 9 bases, with 18 bases between them.